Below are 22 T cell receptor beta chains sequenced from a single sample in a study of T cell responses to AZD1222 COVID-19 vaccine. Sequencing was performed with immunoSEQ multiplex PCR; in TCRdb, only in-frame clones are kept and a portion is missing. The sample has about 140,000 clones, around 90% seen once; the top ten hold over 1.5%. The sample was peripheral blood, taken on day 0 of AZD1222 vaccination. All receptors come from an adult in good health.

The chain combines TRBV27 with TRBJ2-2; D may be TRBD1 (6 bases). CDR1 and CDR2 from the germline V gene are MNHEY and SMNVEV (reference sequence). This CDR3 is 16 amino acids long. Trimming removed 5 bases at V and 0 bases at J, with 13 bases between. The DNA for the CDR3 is TGTGCCAGCAGTCTAACAGGGTTCGCGAACACCGGGGAGCTGTTTTTT. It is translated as CASSLTGFANTGELFF.

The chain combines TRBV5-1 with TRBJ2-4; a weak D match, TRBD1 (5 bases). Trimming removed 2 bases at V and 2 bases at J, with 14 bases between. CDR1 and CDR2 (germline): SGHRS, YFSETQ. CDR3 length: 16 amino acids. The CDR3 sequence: CASSFMGRVSKNIQYF. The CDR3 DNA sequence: TGCGCCAGCAGCTTTATGGGCAGGGTGTCCAAAAACATTCAGTACTTC.

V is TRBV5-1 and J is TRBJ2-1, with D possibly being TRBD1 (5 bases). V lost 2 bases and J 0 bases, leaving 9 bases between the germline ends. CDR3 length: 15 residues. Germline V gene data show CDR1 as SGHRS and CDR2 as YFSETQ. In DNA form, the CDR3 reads TGCGCCAGCAGCTTTCGACAGAGCTCCTACAATGAGCAGTTCTTC. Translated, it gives CASSFRQSSYNEQFF.

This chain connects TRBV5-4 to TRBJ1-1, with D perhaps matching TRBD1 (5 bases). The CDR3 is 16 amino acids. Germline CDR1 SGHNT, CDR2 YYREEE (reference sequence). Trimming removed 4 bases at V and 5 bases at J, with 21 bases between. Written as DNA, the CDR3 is TGTGCCAGCAGCCCCAGCCCCGGGTTGGGGGGGACTGAAGCTTTCTTT. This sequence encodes CASSPSPGLGGTEAFF.

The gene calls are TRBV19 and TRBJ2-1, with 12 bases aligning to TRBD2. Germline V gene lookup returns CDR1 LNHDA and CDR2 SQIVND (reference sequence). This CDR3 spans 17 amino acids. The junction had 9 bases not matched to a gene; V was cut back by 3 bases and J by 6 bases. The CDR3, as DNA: TGTGCCAGTAGTATTCTACTAGCGGGAGGCTTGTTCAATGAGCAGTTCTTC. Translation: CASSILLAGGLFNEQFF.

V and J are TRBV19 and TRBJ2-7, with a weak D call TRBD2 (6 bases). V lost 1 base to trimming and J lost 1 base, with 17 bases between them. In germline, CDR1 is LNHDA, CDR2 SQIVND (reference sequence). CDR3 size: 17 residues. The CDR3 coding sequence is TGTGCCAGTAGTATAGCGGGAAACCGGGACTCATCCTACGAGCAGTACTTC. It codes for CASSIAGNRDSSYEQYF.

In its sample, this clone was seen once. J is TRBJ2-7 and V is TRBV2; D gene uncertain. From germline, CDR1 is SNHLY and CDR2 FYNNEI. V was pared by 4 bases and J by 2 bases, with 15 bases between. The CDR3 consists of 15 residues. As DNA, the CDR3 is TGTGCCAGCAGTGGTGTCGCACGTACGCCCTACGAGCAGTACTTC. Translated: CASSGVARTPYEQYF.

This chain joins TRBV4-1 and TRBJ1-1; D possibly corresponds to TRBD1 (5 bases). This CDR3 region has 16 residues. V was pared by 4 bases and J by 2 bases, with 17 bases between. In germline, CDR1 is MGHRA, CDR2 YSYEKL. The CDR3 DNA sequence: TGCGCCAGCAGCCCAATAGGGACGGGTCGTAACACTGAAGCTTTCTTT. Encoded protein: CASSPIGTGRNTEAFF.

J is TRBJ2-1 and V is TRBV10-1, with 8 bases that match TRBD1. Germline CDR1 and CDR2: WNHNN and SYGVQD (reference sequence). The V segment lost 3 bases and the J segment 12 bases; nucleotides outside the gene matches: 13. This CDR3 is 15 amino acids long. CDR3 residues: CASSDQPGGSPRQFF. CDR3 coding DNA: TGCGCCAGCAGTGATCAGCCAGGGGGCTCCCCACGGCAGTTCTTC.

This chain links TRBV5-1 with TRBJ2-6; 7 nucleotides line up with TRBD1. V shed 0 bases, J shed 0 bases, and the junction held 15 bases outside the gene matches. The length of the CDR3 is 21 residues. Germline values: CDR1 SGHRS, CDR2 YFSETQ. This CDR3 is CASSLDPGQQSTFSGANVLTF. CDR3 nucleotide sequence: TGCGCCAGCAGCTTGGATCCGGGACAGCAGTCTACCTTCTCTGGGGCCAACGTCCTGACTTTC.

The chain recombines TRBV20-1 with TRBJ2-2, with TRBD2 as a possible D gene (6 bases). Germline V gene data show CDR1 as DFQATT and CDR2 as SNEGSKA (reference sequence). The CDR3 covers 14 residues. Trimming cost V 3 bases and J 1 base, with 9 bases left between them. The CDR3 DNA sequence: TGCAGTGCTAGTTGGGACTTGAACACCGGGGAGCTGTTTTTT. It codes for CSASWDLNTGELFF.

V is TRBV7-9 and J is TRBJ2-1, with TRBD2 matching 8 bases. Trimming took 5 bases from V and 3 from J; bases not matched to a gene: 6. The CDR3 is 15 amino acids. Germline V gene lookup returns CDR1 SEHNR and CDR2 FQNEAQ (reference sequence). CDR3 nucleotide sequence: TGTGCCAGCAGCCCAGCGGGAGAGGACTACAATGAGCAGTTCTTC. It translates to CASSPAGEDYNEQFF.

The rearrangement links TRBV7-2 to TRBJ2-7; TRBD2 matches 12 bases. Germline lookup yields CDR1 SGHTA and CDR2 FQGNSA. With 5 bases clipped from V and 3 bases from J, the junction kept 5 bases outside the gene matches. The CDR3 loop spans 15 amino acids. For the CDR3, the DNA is TGTGCCAGCAGCCTCAGACTAGCGGGAGACTACGAGCAGTACTTC. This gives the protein CASSLRLAGDYEQYF.

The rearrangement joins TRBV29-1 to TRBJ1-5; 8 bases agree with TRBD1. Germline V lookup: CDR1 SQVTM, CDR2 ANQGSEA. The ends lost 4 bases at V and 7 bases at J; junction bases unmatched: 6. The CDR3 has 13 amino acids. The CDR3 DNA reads TGCAGCGTTGCCAAAGACAGGGGACAGCCCCAGCATTTT. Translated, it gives CSVAKDRGQPQHF. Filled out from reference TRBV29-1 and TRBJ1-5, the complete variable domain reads SAVISQKPSRDICQRGTSLTIQCQVDSQVTMMFWYRQQPGQSLTLIATANQGSEATYESGFVIDKFPISRPNLTFSTLTVSNMSPEDSSIYLCSVAKDRGQPQHFGDGTRLSIL.

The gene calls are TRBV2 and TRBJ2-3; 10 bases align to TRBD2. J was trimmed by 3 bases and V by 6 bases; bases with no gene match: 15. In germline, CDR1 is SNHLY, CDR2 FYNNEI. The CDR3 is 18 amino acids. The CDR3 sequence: CASSPGILAGSGTDTQYF. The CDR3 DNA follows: TGTGCCAGCAGCCCGGGGATACTAGCGGGGAGCGGTACAGATACGCAGTATTTT.

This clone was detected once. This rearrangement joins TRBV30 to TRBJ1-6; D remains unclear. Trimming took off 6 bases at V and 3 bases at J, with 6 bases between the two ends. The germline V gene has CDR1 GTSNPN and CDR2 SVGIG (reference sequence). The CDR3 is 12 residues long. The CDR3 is CACNSYNSPLHF. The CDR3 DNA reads TGTGCCTGCAACAGCTATAATTCACCCCTCCACTTT.

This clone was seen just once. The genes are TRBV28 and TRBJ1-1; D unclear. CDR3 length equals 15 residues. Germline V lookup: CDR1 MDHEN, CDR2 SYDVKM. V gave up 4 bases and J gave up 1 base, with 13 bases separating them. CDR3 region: CASSSRGRQNTEAFF. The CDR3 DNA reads TGTGCCAGCAGTTCCAGAGGGAGACAGAACACTGAAGCTTTCTTT.

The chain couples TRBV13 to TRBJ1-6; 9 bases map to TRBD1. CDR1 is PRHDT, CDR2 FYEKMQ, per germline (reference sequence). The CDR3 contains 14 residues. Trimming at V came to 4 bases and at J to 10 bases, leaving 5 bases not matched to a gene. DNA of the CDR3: TGTGCCAGCAGCTCGGGACAGGGACCCTCACCCCTCCACTTT. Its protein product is CASSSGQGPSPLHF.

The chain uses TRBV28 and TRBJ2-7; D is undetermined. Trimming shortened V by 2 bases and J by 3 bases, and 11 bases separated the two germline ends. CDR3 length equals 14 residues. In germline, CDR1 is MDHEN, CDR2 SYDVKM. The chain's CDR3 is CASSLGGLDYEQYF. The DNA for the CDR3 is TGTGCCAGCAGTTTAGGCGGTCTTGACTACGAGCAGTACTTC.

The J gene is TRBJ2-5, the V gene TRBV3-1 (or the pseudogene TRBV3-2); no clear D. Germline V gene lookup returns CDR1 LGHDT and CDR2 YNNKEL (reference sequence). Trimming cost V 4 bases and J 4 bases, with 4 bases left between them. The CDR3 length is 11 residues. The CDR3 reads CASSPTETQYF. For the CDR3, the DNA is TGTGCCAGCAGCCCTACAGAGACCCAGTACTTC.

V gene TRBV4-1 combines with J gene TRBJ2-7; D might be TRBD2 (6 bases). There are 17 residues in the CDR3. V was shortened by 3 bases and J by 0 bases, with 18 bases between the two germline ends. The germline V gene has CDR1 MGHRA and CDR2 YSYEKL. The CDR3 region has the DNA TGCGCCAGCAGCCAGGGACGCCTCGGGAGCCTCTCCTACGAGCAGTACTTC. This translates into CASSQGRLGSLSYEQYF.

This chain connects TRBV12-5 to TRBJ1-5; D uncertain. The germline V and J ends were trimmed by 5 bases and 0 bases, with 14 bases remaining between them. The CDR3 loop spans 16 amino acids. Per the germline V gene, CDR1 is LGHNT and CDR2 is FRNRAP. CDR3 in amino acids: CASGLQQYNSNQPQHF. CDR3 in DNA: TGTGCTAGTGGTCTTCAACAGTACAATAGCAATCAGCCCCAGCATTTT.